This entry lists 13 T cell receptor beta chains sequenced from one sample in a study of blood T cell repertoires in COVID-19. The assay was immunoSEQ multiplex PCR, and TCRdb's table has in-frame clones only and misses some. Among a few hundred thousand clones listed, roughly 88% were seen once. Sequencing was done on a sample of peripheral blood. The source is a woman between 25 and 40 years old with COVID-19, enrolled during active disease.

This sequence joins TRBV29-1 and TRBJ1-1, with 7 bases identical to TRBD1. The CDR3 has 13 amino acids. V dropped 7 bases and J dropped 1; count of bases not matched to a gene: 6. Germline values: CDR1 SQVTM, CDR2 ANQGSEA. CDR3 sequence: CSGITGANTEAFF. CDR3 DNA sequence: TGCAGCGGGATCACAGGGGCGAACACTGAAGCTTTCTTT.

The genes are TRBV19 and TRBJ1-1, with D unclear. This CDR3 is built from 16 residues. The germline V gene encodes CDR1 LNHDA and CDR2 SQIVND (reference sequence). V shed 5 bases and J shed 5 bases, with 21 bases lying between them. CDR3 coding DNA: TGTGCCAGTAGTTTTTCGGGGTTGAAAAGAGGTACTGAAGCTTTCTTT. Its protein is CASSFSGLKRGTEAFF.

The chain employs TRBV7-2 and TRBJ2-1, with 9 bases that match TRBD2. Trimming cost V 2 bases and J 9 bases; bases outside gene matches: 8. The CDR3 totals 15 residues. The germline gives CDR1 SGHTA, CDR2 FQGNSA. Here the CDR3 DNA reads TGTGCCAGCAGCTTATCCCGTGAACTAGCGGGTGAGCAGTTCTTC. It is translated as CASSLSRELAGEQFF.

The chain couples TRBV28 to TRBJ2-7, with 14 bases aligning to TRBD2. CDR3 size: 17 residues. The V segment lost 5 bases and the J segment 2 bases; nucleotides outside the gene matches: 8. Germline assignment: CDR1 MDHEN and CDR2 SYDVKM. Written as DNA, the CDR3 is TGTGCCAGCAGTCCGCCCGGACTAGCGGGAGGAACCTACGAGCAGTACTTC. Amino acid sequence: CASSPPGLAGGTYEQYF.

The chain uses TRBV6-6 and TRBJ2-3; D uncertain. V lost 0 bases and J 4 bases, leaving 2 bases between the germline ends. This CDR3 comprises 12 residues. Germline CDR1 reads MNHNY; CDR2 reads SVGAGI (reference sequence). CDR3 residues: CASSYSSDTQYF. DNA of the CDR3: TGTGCCAGCAGTTACTCCTCAGATACGCAGTATTTT.

This chain links TRBV12-3 or TRBV12-4 with TRBJ2-3; the D is unclear. The CDR3 extends over 13 amino acids. V was trimmed by 6 bases and J by 0 bases, leaving 7 bases between them. CDR3 DNA: TGTGCCAGCAGCCCAGCGAGCACAGATACGCAGTATTTT. Its protein is CASSPASTDTQYF.

The CDR3 nucleotides are TGTGCCAGCAGGAGGACAGGGGCAGAGACCCAGTACTTC. Its protein is CASRRTGAETQYF. The rearrangement joins TRBV3-1 (or the pseudogene TRBV3-2) to TRBJ2-5; 9 bases agree with TRBD1. The CDR3 sequence is 13 residues long. Germline V CDR1 and CDR2: LGHDT, YNNKEL (reference sequence). Germline trimming cut 6 bases from V and 4 bases from J; bases unmatched to any gene: 3.

The genes are TRBV5-5 and TRBJ2-1, with TRBD2 matching over 7 bases. Trimming cost V 2 bases and J 0 bases; bases outside gene matches: 8. Germline V gene sequence: CDR1 SGHKS, CDR2 YYEKEE (reference sequence). The CDR3 contains 17 residues. The CDR3 here is CASSLRREALSYNEQFF. CDR3 DNA sequence: TGTGCCAGCAGCTTAAGACGGGAGGCCCTCTCCTACAATGAGCAGTTCTTC.

A few counts support this clone. The V and J genes are TRBV5-1 and TRBJ1-3; tentatively, D is TRBD1 (5 bases). V was clipped by 5 bases and J by 0 bases, with 9 bases between them. This CDR3 comprises 14 residues. Germline CDR1 SGHRS, CDR2 YFSETQ. The CDR3 nucleotides are TGCGCCAGCAGTCAGGGAATCTCTGGAAACACCATATATTTT. Its protein is CASSQGISGNTIYF.

In nucleotides, the CDR3 is TGTGCCAGCCGGGGACAGGGGAACACCGGGGAGCTGTTTTTT. Translated, it gives CASRGQGNTGELFF. The chain couples TRBV18 to TRBJ2-2; 9 bases map to TRBD1. Trimming took 8 bases from V and 1 from J; bases not matched to a gene: 2. Germline-derived CDR1 and CDR2 are KGHSH and LQKENI. This CDR3 spans 14 amino acids.

CDR3 DNA: TGTGCCAGCAGCCTACAGGGGGCTAACTATGGCTACACCTTC. Amino acid sequence: CASSLQGANYGYTF. This chain connects TRBV14 to TRBJ1-2; 8 nucleotides match TRBD1. The CDR3 is 14 residues long. Looked up from germline, CDR1 is SGHDN and CDR2 is FVKESK. The V gene end was trimmed by 4 bases and the J gene end by 0 bases; junction bases not matched to a gene: 1. The full variable domain, its missing parts supplied by reference TRBV14 and TRBJ1-2, is EAGVTQFPSHSVIEKGQTVTLRCDPISGHDNLYWYRRVMGKEIKFLLHFVKESKQDESGMPNNRFLAERTGGTYSTLKVQPAELEDSGVYFCASSLQGANYGYTFGSGTRLTVV.

This clone has only a few counts. V and J are TRBV2 and TRBJ1-4; 7 positions agree with TRBD1. The V and J ends lost 7 bases and 3 bases, in that order; junction bases with no gene match: 11. CDR1 and CDR2 (germline): SNHLY, FYNNEI. The CDR3 totals 16 residues. The CDR3 sequence: CASNSRDSLANEKLFF. As DNA, the CDR3 is TGTGCCAGCAACAGCCGGGACAGCTTAGCTAATGAAAAACTGTTTTTT.

The rearrangement joins TRBV6-5 to TRBJ1-1; TRBD1 aligns across 9 bases. CDR1 is MNHEY, CDR2 SVGAGI, per germline. Losses at the gene ends were 7 bases for V and 11 bases for J; bases not matched to a gene: 11. This CDR3 has 13 residues. CDR3 coding DNA: TGTGCCAGCAAGATGACAGGGGGTATTTTGGCTTTCTTT. Translation: CASKMTGGILAFF.